The next 4 T cell receptor beta chains were all read from a single sample in a study of blood T cells in healthy people across ages. The authors ran a second PCR of 7 to 11 cycles using a sample-barcoded 5' primer and a J-beta primer mix. A single record per CDR3 protein comes from TCRdb applying MiXCR to the 5' RACE reads. Among fewer than 1.5 million distinct CDR3 sequences listed, approximately 40% were seen once. Sequencing used blood. Receptors originate from a young woman in good health.

The rearrangement joins TRBV19 to TRBJ2-3; 7 nucleotides line up with TRBD1. The germline gives CDR1 LNHDA, CDR2 SQIVND (reference sequence). There are 16 residues in the CDR3. Trimming removed 4 bases from V and 3 bases from J; junction bases left unmatched: 10. CDR3 amino acids: CASSSRQGTMTDTQYF. In nucleotides, the CDR3 is TGTGCCAGTAGTAGCCGACAGGGAACTATGACAGATACGCAGTATTTT.

The chain employs TRBV28 and TRBJ2-7, with TRBD2 matching 10 bases. The V gene's germline CDR1 is MDHEN and CDR2 SYDVKM. The CDR3 has 16 amino acids. J lost 7 bases, V lost 0 bases, and 9 bases had no gene match. The CDR3 DNA reads TGTGCCAGCAGTTTATGGAGAACTAGCGGGAATTATGAGCAGTACTTC. Translating it yields CASSLWRTSGNYEQYF.

The gene calls are TRBV29-1 and TRBJ2-7; D ambiguous. The germline V gene encodes CDR1 SQVTM and CDR2 ANQGSEA. Deletions cut 2 bases from V and 2 bases from J, with 10 bases between. The CDR3 extends over 13 amino acids. Here the CDR3 reads CSVERHNAYEQYF. CDR3 nucleotides: TGCAGCGTTGAACGGCATAACGCCTACGAGCAGTACTTC.

The V call is TRBV12-3 or TRBV12-4, the J call TRBJ2-1, with D uncertain. V was pared by 10 bases and J by 8 bases, with 15 bases between. The CDR3 loop spans 12 amino acids. CDR3 protein: CATRRSLDEQFF. The CDR3 nucleotides are TGTGCCACCCGGCGCTCCTTGGATGAGCAGTTCTTC.